This entry lists 8 T cell receptor beta chains sequenced from one sample in a study of blood T cell repertoires in COVID-19. Profiling relied on immunoSEQ multiplex PCR, and the TCRdb table lists in-frame clones only, not all of them. The table records approximately 70,000 clones, approximately 90% of them present only once. The sequencing sample was made of peripheral blood. These receptors all stem from a man aged 45-60 years with COVID-19, enrolled during active disease.

The gene calls are TRBV5-1 and TRBJ2-2, with 8 bases matching TRBD2. Germline V gives CDR1 SGHRS, CDR2 YFSETQ. With 3 bases clipped from V and 6 bases from J, the junction kept 7 bases outside the gene matches. The CDR3 runs to 15 residues. The DNA of the CDR3 is TGCGCCAGCAGCTATCTGGGACTAGAGGCCGGGGAGCTGTTTTTT. Its protein product is CASSYLGLEAGELFF.

The chain links TRBV19 to TRBJ2-3; 8 bases match TRBD2. The germline gives CDR1 LNHDA, CDR2 SQIVND (reference sequence). With V trimmed by 7 bases and J by 1 base, 4 bases remained unmatched. The CDR3 is made up of 14 amino acids. In DNA, the CDR3 is TGTGCCAGTACGGCGGGAGGTGGCACAGATACGCAGTATTTT. Translation gives CASTAGGGTDTQYF.

The chain carries TRBV5-1 and TRBJ1-3, with 11 nucleotides matching TRBD1. V lost 2 bases, J lost 8 bases, and 6 bases stayed unmatched. CDR1 SGHRS and CDR2 YFSETQ come from the germline V gene. CDR3 length: 15 amino acids. The CDR3 here is CASSFRTGGRDTIYF. Written as DNA, the CDR3 is TGCGCCAGCAGCTTTCGGACAGGGGGCAGGGACACCATATATTTT.

The chain recombines TRBV12-3 or TRBV12-4 with TRBJ1-2; D is undetermined. With 3 bases removed from V and 3 bases from J, the gap between germline ends came to 8 bases. The CDR3 runs 13 residues. DNA for the CDR3: TGTGCCAGCAGTTTCTCGGGAGACTATGGCTACACCTTC. Translated: CASSFSGDYGYTF.

CDR3 sequence reads: CASSPFRGAEKLFF. In DNA form, the CDR3 reads TGTGCCAGCTCACCCTTCCGGGGGGCGGAAAAACTGTTTTTT. The chain recombines TRBV18 with TRBJ1-4; weak D call: TRBD1 (6 bases). Germline loops: CDR1 KGHSH, CDR2 LQKENI. The CDR3 contains 14 residues. V lost 3 bases, J lost 8 bases, and 13 bases lay in between. The variable domain in full, completed from reference TRBV18 and TRBJ1-4, reads NAGVMQNPRHLVRRRGQEARLRCSPMKGHSHVYWYRQLPEEGLKFMVYLQKENIIDESGMPKERFSAEFPKEGPSILRIQQVVRGDSAAYFCASSPFRGAEKLFFGSGTQLSVL.

The chain uses TRBV30 and TRBJ1-6, with 9 bases matching TRBD1. This CDR3 has 15 amino acids. The J segment lost 6 bases and the V segment lost 2 bases, leaving 5 bases of the junction unmatched. Germline lookup yields CDR1 GTSNPN and CDR2 SVGIG (reference sequence). The CDR3 DNA is TGTGCCTGGAGTAGGGGGACAGGGATTAATTCACCCCTCCACTTT. Protein: CAWSRGTGINSPLHF.

V and J are TRBV5-1 and TRBJ2-7; TRBD2 matches 7 bases. CDR3 size: 14 residues. Germline values: CDR1 SGHRS, CDR2 YFSETQ. Unmatched junction bases numbered 1, after V lost 0 bases and J lost 1 base. CDR3 residues: CASSLGLASYEQYV. DNA of the CDR3: TGCGCCAGCAGCTTGGGACTAGCTTCCTACGAGCAGTACGTC.

This chain joins TRBV7-2 and TRBJ2-1; weak D call: TRBD2 (6 bases). Germline V gives CDR1 SGHTA, CDR2 FQGNSA. The CDR3 has 15 amino acids. The V and J ends lost 1 base and 2 bases respectively, with 9 bases between them. CDR3 DNA sequence: TGTGCCAGCAGCTTAGTGGCTAGCGCCTACAATGAGCAGTTCTTC. Encoded protein: CASSLVASAYNEQFF.